This T cell receptor beta chain stems from a study of cytomegalovirus exposure and HLA in healthy donors. Study outcomes and limitations: An assumption of roughly uniform sequencing depth across donors underlay the presence/absence analyses. Sequencing likely produced, as an artifact, a cluster of highly shared sequence variants.

Note on this clone: Antigen specificity is unknown.

Primers included in the PCR were 60 Vbeta and 13 Jbeta primers. Generated by immunoSEQ multiplex PCR, the TCRdb table keeps only in-frame clones and is missing some. The sample shows 180,000 or so clones, approximately 72% of them seen only once. The CDR3 is 14 residues long. The germline CDR1 and CDR2 sequences are MNHNS and SASEGT. With 6 bases removed from V and 2 bases from J, the gap between germline ends came to 12 bases. The source of this sequence is a human donor in good health. The rearrangement links TRBV6-1 to TRBJ2-3, with a tentative D call TRBD1 (5 bases). Sequences were obtained from PBMCs. For the CDR3, the DNA is TGTGCCAGCAGAGCTCGACAGAACACAGATACGCAGTATTTT. This translates into CASRARQNTDTQYF.